The 7 T cell receptor beta chains below were found in one sample sequenced in a study of T cell responses to AZD1222 COVID-19 vaccine. TCRdb's copy holds only in-frame clones and misses some; the assay was immunoSEQ multiplex PCR. The repertoire holds about 130,000 clones, with just over 90% as singletons. The sample in question was peripheral blood, obtained on day 0 of AZD1222 vaccination. These receptors came from an adult in good health.

CDR3 loop: CASSSRWPRDTQYF. For the CDR3, the DNA is TGTGCCAGCAGCTCCCGGTGGCCCCGGGATACGCAGTATTTT. V gene TRBV7-2 combines with J gene TRBJ2-3, with D unresolved. The V and J ends lost 4 bases and 6 bases respectively, with 14 bases between them. Looked up from germline, CDR1 is SGHTA and CDR2 is FQGNSA. The CDR3 loop spans 14 amino acids.

V gene TRBV30 combines with J gene TRBJ1-3; a possible D gene is TRBD1 (5 bases). CDR3 length: 15 residues. Germline V gene lookup returns CDR1 GTSNPN and CDR2 SVGIG (reference sequence). Between the trimmed V and J ends, which lost 1 base and 0 bases, there was a span of 10 bases. The CDR3, as DNA: TGTGCCTGGAGTGGTGTAGGGGCCTCTGGAAACACCATATATTTT. Translating it yields CAWSGVGASGNTIYF.

The chain employs TRBV7-2 and TRBJ2-7, with 8 bases matching TRBD2. Per germline, CDR1 SGHTA and CDR2 FQGNSA. This CDR3 has 14 amino acids. V lost 2 bases to trimming and J lost 4 bases; unmatched junction nucleotides: 4. The DNA of the CDR3 is TGTGCCAGCAGCTTAACCGGCGGGGGGTACGAGCAGTACTTC. As protein: CASSLTGGGYEQYF.

In this sample, this clone turned up a few times. The chain links TRBV3-1 (or the pseudogene TRBV3-2) to TRBJ2-2; D ambiguous. The germline V gene encodes CDR1 LGHDT and CDR2 YNNKEL (reference sequence). V gave up 7 bases and J gave up 4 bases, with 7 bases separating them. This CDR3 is 12 amino acids long. For the CDR3, the DNA is TGTGCCAGCAAACGTCCCACCGGGGAGCTGTTTTTT. Translated, it gives CASKRPTGELFF.

This chain uses TRBV19 with TRBJ1-5; D not resolved. Trimming left V 4 bases short and J 0 bases short, with 13 bases between. Germline V lookup: CDR1 LNHDA, CDR2 SQIVND (reference sequence). The CDR3 has 16 residues. The CDR3 DNA reads TGTGCCAGTAGTACCCTCGGGCCTGATAGCAATCAGCCCCAGCATTTT. The encoded protein is CASSTLGPDSNQPQHF.

V gene TRBV4-1 combines with J gene TRBJ1-2; D gene unclear. V was trimmed by 4 bases and J by 2 bases, leaving 14 bases between them. The CDR3 has 15 residues. The germline V gene has CDR1 MGHRA and CDR2 YSYEKL. DNA of the CDR3: TGCGCCAGCAGCCCCCGCCGGACGGTCAACTATGGCTACACCTTC. Its protein product is CASSPRRTVNYGYTF.

V and J are TRBV6-5 and TRBJ1-4; 8 positions match TRBD1. From germline, CDR1 is MNHEY and CDR2 SVGAGI. CDR3 length: 14 amino acids. J gave up 7 bases and V 7 bases, and 8 bases lay outside the gene matches. CDR3 coding DNA: TGTGCCAGCACCACCGGACAGGGCGGTGAAAAACTGTTTTTT. Protein product: CASTTGQGGEKLFF.